The rows below give T cell receptor beta chains drawn from one sample of a study of blood T cells in healthy people across ages. TCRdb reprocessed the 5' RACE reads via MiXCR and lists one record per CDR3 protein. The table has about 1.4 million distinct CDR3 sequences, approximately 60% seen once. The sample taken for sequencing was blood. All receptors derive from a man between 18 and 29 years old in good health. The CDR3 runs from the conserved cysteine through the conserved F or W.

v_call	j_call	cdr3_aa
TRBV7-2	-	CASSPFGGTGGSYEQYF
TRBV7-9	TRBJ2-5	CASSFSGLQETQYF
TRBV20-1	TRBJ2-7	CSADDRRASSGGTYEQYF
TRBV5-8	TRBJ1-2	CASSLSPEGNGYTF
TRBV11-3	TRBJ2-1	CASTALLADSYNEQFF
TRBV7-2	TRBJ2-7	CASSSPGTSYEQYF
TRBV13	TRBJ2-5	CASATGLQETQYF
TRBV2	TRBJ1-1	CASSEAGQTEAFF
TRBV20-1	TRBJ2-3	CSANRGTGTTDTQYF
TRBV7-9	TRBJ2-2	CASSLPTSRSTGELFF
TRBV13	TRBJ2-7	CASSVTARESGEQYF
TRBV10-3	TRBJ1-2	CATQGGPLNYGYTF
TRBV20-1	TRBJ2-1	CSARRGGGGYNEQFF
TRBV13	TRBJ2-3	CASSLTRSGSDTQYF
TRBV2	TRBJ1-6	CASNGVRNSPLHF
TRBV7-6	TRBJ2-7	CASSPGTGSSNEQYF
TRBV29-1	TRBJ2-3	CSVEQGRMVQYF
TRBV6-6	TRBJ1-5	CASSYSLGSNNQPQHF
TRBV7-9	TRBJ1-4	CASSLRGTREKLFF
TRBV27	TRBJ2-7	CASSFGTVSSYEQYF
TRBV6-1	TRBJ2-1	CASREVGGSYNEQFF
TRBV5-1	TRBJ1-2	CASSATPGLSYGYTF
TRBV20-1	TRBJ2-5	CSATGGGQETQYF
TRBV4-1	TRBJ2-1	CASSYTGRSNEQFF
TRBV28	TRBJ1-5	CASSLIAIQGNQPQHF
TRBV6-2/TRBV6-3	TRBJ2-1	CASSWTNSYNEQFF
TRBV4-3	TRBJ2-7	CASSQERGAGGYEQYF
TRBV7-6	TRBJ2-1	CASSHDGTNEQFF
TRBV28	TRBJ1-2	CASSFVPSHDGYTF
TRBV7-9	TRBJ2-1	CASSSRAGLQFF
TRBV6-5	TRBJ2-5	CASSYNTAGEQYF
TRBV6-6	TRBJ1-6	CASSYSFGDSPLHF
TRBV12-3/TRBV12-4	TRBJ1-1	CASSLEAQSTTEAFF
TRBV20-1	TRBJ2-1	CSALGGRGVKEQFF
TRBV29-1	TRBJ1-1	CSVGGRQGHMNTEAFF
TRBV3-1	TRBJ2-1	CASSHYSGRGYNEQFF
TRBV4-1	TRBJ2-7	CASSQDRGGPYEQYF
TRBV5-1	TRBJ2-5	CASRTGTSGGGETQYF
TRBV5-1	TRBJ2-6	CASSRKEGGSGANVLTF
TRBV9	TRBJ1-6	CASKRENSPLHF
TRBV4-1	TRBJ2-7	CASSQGGRGDPYEQYF
TRBV19	TRBJ2-1	CASSIHSGRSSYNEQFF
TRBV10-3	TRBJ1-2	CAISQGAPNYGYTF
TRBV12-3/TRBV12-4	TRBJ1-5	CASSSGEPQHF
TRBV10-3	TRBJ2-3	CAISLGTPTDTQYF
TRBV29-1	TRBJ1-2	CSVGGTAYGYTF
TRBV29-1	TRBJ2-7	CSCLAGYEQYF
TRBV4-2	TRBJ2-1	CASSQEGLAGGYEQFF
TRBV9	-	CASSRMAGPTYEQYF
TRBV2	TRBJ2-5	CASSEAGPETQYF